This T cell receptor (beta chain) is drawn from a study of cytomegalovirus exposure and HLA in healthy donors. Points from the study as a whole: For most TCR beta V segments, an earlier analysis put the productive rate at about 90% or about 30% of the time. The authors later found most CMV-associated TCR beta chains appeared HLA-restricted. Later analysis revealed greater clonal expansion in HLA-associated TCR beta chains than in equally common others.

On this clone itself: What it recognizes is unknown.

The PCR made use of 60 Vbeta and 13 Jbeta primers. TCRdb's copy holds only in-frame clones and misses some; the assay was immunoSEQ multiplex PCR. The sample has roughly 99,000 clones, approximately 73% seen once. V was pared by 4 bases and J by 5 bases, with 7 bases of the junction left unmatched. This CDR3 has 14 amino acids. CDR1 is SGHRS, CDR2 YFSETQ, per germline. The sequence was collected from a man aged 30-40 years in good health and CMV-seronegative. The sample was PBMCs. The V and J genes are TRBV5-1 and TRBJ2-7; TRBD1 matches 9 bases. Written as DNA, the CDR3 is TGCGCCAGCAGCCACGGACAGGGGCCGGACGAGCAGTACTTC. It is translated as CASSHGQGPDEQYF.